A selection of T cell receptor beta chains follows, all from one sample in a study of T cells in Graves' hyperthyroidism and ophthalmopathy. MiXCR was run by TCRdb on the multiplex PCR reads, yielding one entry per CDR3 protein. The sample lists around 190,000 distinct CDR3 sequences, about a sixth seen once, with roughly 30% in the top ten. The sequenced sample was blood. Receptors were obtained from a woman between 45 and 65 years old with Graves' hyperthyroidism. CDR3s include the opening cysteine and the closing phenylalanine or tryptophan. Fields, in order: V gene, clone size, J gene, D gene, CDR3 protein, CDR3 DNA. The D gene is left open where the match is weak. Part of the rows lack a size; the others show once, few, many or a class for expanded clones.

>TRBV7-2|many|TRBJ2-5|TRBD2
CASSLLSSGGSETQYF
TGTGCCAGCAGCTTACTGTCTAGCGGGGGGTCAGAGACCCAGTACTTC
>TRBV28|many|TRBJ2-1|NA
CASSWLRVGRNRRSSYNEQFF
TGTGCCAGCAGTTGGCTGCGTGTAGGGCGGAACCGGAGGAGCTCCTACAATGAGCAGTTCTTC
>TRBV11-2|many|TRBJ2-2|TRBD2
CASSSGLAALFF
TGTGCCAGCAGCTCCGGACTAGCTGCACTGTTTTTT
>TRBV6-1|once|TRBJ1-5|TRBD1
CASSAGQGTKRNQPQHF
TGTGCCAGCAGTGCAGGACAGGGAACGAAGCGCAATCAGCCCCAGCATTTT
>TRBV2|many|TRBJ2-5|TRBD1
CASARTGSQETQYF
TGTGCCAGCGCCCGGACAGGATCACAAGAGACCCAGTACTTC
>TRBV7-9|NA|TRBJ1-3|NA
CASSLGSLGKLGNTIYF
TGTGCCAGCAGCTTAGGATCCCTCGGAAAGCTTGGAAACACCATATATTTT
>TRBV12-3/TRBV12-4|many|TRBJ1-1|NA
CASSATGLENTEAFF
TGTGCCAGCAGTGCCACAGGGCTAGAGAACACTGAAGCTTTCTTT
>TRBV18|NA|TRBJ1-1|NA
CASSPPGVVTEAFF
TGTGCCAGCTCACCACCGGGGGTAGTCACTGAAGCTTTCTTT
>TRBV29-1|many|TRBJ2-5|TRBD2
CSVRGGPLQETQYF
TGCAGCGTACGGGGGGGCCCGTTGCAAGAGACCCAGTACTTC
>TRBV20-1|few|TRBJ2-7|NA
CSAGSVIYEQYF
TGCAGTGCTGGCTCAGTTATCTACGAGCAGTACTTC
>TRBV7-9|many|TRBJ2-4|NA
CASSLPGGNIQYF
TGTGCCAGCAGCTTGCCCGGAGGGAACATTCAGTACTTC
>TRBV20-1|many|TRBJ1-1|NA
CSATRTAMNTEAFF
TGCAGTGCTACTCGGACAGCTATGAACACTGAAGCTTTCTTT
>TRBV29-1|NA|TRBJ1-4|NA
CSVAFTAATNEKLFF
TGCAGCGTTGCGTTTACAGCAGCAACTAATGAAAAACTGTTTTTT
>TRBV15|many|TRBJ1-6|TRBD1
CATSRGQGYSPLHF
TGTGCCACCAGCAGGGGACAGGGGTATTCACCCCTCCACTTT
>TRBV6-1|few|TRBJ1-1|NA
CASSEEEHTEAFF
TGTGCCAGCAGTGAAGAGGAACACACTGAAGCTTTCTTT
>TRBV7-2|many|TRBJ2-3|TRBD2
CASSLGPREADTQYF
TGTGCCAGCAGCTTAGGCCCCCGGGAGGCAGATACGCAGTATTTT
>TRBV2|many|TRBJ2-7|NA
CASRRTAYEQYF
TGTGCCAGCAGACGGACAGCCTACGAGCAGTACTTC
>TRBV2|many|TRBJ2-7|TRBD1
CASSGTASYEQYF
TGTGCCAGCAGCGGGACAGCCTCCTACGAGCAGTACTTC
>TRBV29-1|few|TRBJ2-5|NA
CSVGVRVFETQYF
TGCAGCGTTGGTGTCCGGGTCTTCGAGACCCAGTACTTC
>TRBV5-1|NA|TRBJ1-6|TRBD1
CASSLTGGLGSYNSPLHF
TGCGCCAGCAGCTTGACAGGGGGTTTGGGATCCTATAATTCACCCCTCCACTTT
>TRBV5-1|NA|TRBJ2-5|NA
CASSLGGGLQETQYF
TGCGCCAGCAGCTTGGGCGGGGGCCTCCAAGAGACCCAGTACTTC
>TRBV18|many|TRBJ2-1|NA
CASSPVQYNEQFF
TGTGCCAGCTCACCAGTACAGTACAATGAGCAGTTCTTC
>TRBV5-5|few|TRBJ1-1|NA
CASSFYTNTEAFF
TGTGCCAGCAGCTTTTACACAAACACTGAAGCTTTCTTT
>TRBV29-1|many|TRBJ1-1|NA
CSVPSGGYTEAFF
TGCAGCGTACCCTCCGGGGGCTACACTGAAGCTTTCTTT
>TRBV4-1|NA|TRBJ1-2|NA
CASRDSIYGYTF
TGCGCCAGCAGGGACAGTATCTATGGCTACACCTTC
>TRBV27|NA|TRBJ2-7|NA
CASSLQHPGLDEQYF
TGTGCCAGCAGTTTACAACATCCGGGACTCGACGAGCAGTACTTC
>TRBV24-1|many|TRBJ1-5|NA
CATSQGGGGNQPQHF
TGTGCCACCAGTCAGGGAGGAGGGGGCAATCAGCCCCAGCATTTT
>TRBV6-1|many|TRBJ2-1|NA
CASRSHPYNEQFF
TGTGCCAGCAGGTCACACCCCTACAATGAGCAGTTCTTC
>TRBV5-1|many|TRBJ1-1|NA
CASSVTGGEGTEAFF
TGCGCCAGCAGCGTGACGGGGGGCGAGGGGACTGAAGCTTTCTTT
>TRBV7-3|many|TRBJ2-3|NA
CASSLSRSTDTQYF
TGTGCCAGCAGTCTGAGCAGATCCACAGATACGCAGTATTTT
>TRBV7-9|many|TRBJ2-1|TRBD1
CASSLGAGGSFSYNEQFF
TGTGCCAGCAGCTTAGGGGCAGGGGGATCATTCTCCTACAATGAGCAGTTCTTC
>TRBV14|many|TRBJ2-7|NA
CASSSRSQGAYEQYF
TGTGCCAGCAGTTCAAGATCCCAGGGCGCCTACGAGCAGTACTTC
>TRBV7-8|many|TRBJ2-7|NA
CASRQGVAYEQYF
TGTGCCAGCAGACAAGGGGTAGCCTACGAGCAGTACTTC
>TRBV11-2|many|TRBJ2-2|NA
CASSLEVTGELFF
TGTGCCAGCAGCTTAGAGGTCACCGGGGAGCTGTTTTTT
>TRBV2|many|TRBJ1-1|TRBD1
CASSTGTGRNTEAFF
TGTGCCAGCAGTACCGGGACAGGGAGGAACACTGAAGCTTTCTTT
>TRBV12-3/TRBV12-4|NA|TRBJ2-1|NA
CASSHGPLNEQFF
TGTGCCAGCAGTCACGGGCCGCTCAATGAGCAGTTCTTC
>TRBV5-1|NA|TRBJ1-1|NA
CASSAEVGARTEAFF
TGCGCCAGCAGCGCCGAGGTGGGGGCAAGAACTGAAGCTTTCTTT
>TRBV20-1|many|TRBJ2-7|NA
CSANSYEQYF
TGCAGTGCTAACTCCTACGAGCAGTACTTC
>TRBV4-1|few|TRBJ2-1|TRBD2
CASSQVGWRGGRYEQFF
TGCGCCAGCAGCCAAGTCGGTTGGCGGGGGGGCCGGTATGAGCAGTTCTTC
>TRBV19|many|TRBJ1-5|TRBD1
CASSPGQGFGQPQHF
TGTGCCAGTAGTCCGGGACAGGGATTTGGTCAGCCCCAGCATTTT
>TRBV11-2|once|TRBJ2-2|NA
CASTRSGGSTGELFF
TGTGCCAGCACCCGGTCCGGGGGCTCGACCGGGGAGCTGTTTTTT
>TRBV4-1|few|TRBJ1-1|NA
CASSQDRRGSMNTEAFF
TGCGCCAGCAGCCAAGATCGGAGGGGCTCCATGAACACTGAAGCTTTCTTT
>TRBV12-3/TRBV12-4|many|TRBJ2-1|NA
CASSPQRMAPRNEQFF
TGTGCCAGCAGTCCCCAAAGGATGGCCCCCCGCAATGAGCAGTTCTTC
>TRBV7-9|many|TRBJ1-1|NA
CASSFRYTGKNTEAFF
TGTGCCAGCAGCTTTAGGTATACGGGGAAAAACACTGAAGCTTTCTTT